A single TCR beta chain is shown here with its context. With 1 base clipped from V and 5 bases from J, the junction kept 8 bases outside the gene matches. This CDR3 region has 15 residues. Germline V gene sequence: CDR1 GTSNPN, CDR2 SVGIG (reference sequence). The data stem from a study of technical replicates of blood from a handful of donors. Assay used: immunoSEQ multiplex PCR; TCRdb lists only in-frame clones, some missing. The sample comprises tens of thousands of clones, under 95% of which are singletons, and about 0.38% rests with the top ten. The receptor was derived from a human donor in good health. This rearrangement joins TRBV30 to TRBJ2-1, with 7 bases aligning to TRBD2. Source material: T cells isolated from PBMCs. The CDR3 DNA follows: TGTGCCTGGAGTGGATGGGGAGGGCCTGACAATGAGCAGTTCTTC. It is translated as CAWSGWGGPDNEQFF.